One and the same sample provided the 29 T cell receptor beta chains below, sequenced in a study of blood T cell repertoires in COVID-19. Assay used: immunoSEQ multiplex PCR; TCRdb lists only in-frame clones, some missing. The sample lists about 70,000 clones; about nine tenths were seen once. The sequencing input was peripheral blood. These TCRs come from a woman aged 80 or over with active or convalescent COVID-19.

The chain uses TRBV11-3 and TRBJ2-7, with 8 bases matching TRBD2. V lost 5 bases to trimming and J lost 4 bases; unmatched junction nucleotides: 7. CDR1 is SGHNT, CDR2 YENEEA, per germline. This CDR3 region has 14 residues. The CDR3: CASSLGTRGYEQYF. CDR3 sequence (DNA): TGTGCCAGCAGCCTTGGGACTAGAGGGTACGAGCAGTACTTC.

V and J are TRBV2 and TRBJ1-1; D gene uncertain. Trimming stripped 8 bases from V and 3 bases from J, with 16 bases between. This CDR3 has 14 residues. Germline-derived CDR1 and CDR2 are SNHLY and FYNNEI. CDR3: CASCEIEVYTEAFF. Written as DNA, the CDR3 is TGTGCCAGCTGCGAAATAGAAGTATACACTGAAGCTTTCTTT.

This sequence joins TRBV10-3 and TRBJ2-7; 7 nucleotides match TRBD1. The germline CDR1 and CDR2 sequences are ENHRY and SYGVKD. V lost 0 bases and J lost 3; bases outside the gene matches: 8. This CDR3 has 16 residues. For the CDR3, the DNA is TGTGCCATCAGTGAGTCGGATTCGACAGGGAACTACGAGCAGTACTTC. As protein: CAISESDSTGNYEQYF.

This clone was found once. This chain uses TRBV7-9 with TRBJ1-4; D is unresolved. The germline gives CDR1 SEHNR, CDR2 FQNEAQ (reference sequence). The ends were cut back, 1 base at V and 6 bases at J, with 6 bases in the middle. The CDR3 has 13 residues. CDR3 in DNA: TGTGCCAGCAGCTTAGATGTCGATGAAAAACTGTTTTTT. Translation: CASSLDVDEKLFF. Combining the CDR3 with reference TRBV7-9 and TRBJ1-4 gives the whole variable domain DTGVSQNPRHKITKRGQNVTFRCDPISEHNRLYWYRQTLGQGPEFLTYFQNEAQLEKSRLLSDRFSAERPKGSFSTLEIQRTEQGDSAMYLCASSLDVDEKLFFGSGTQLSVL.

This rearrangement joins TRBV7-6 to TRBJ2-1; weak D call: TRBD2 (5 bases). Between the trimmed V and J ends, which lost 5 bases and 0 bases, there was a span of 11 bases. This CDR3 is 15 amino acids long. The germline gives CDR1 SGHVS, CDR2 FNYEAQ. The CDR3 reads CASSRSGSSYNEQFF. Written as DNA, the CDR3 is TGTGCCAGCAGCAGAAGCGGAAGCTCCTACAATGAGCAGTTCTTC. Supplemented by reference TRBV7-6 and TRBJ2-1, the full variable domain reads GAGVSQSPRYKVTKRGQDVALRCDPISGHVSLYWYRQALGQGPEFLTYFNYEAQQDKSGLPNDRFSAERPEGSISTLTIQRTEQRDSAMYRCASSRSGSSYNEQFFGPGTRLTVL.

This clone was seen once. V gene TRBV27 combines with J gene TRBJ1-2; D may be TRBD1 (6 bases). The CDR3 length is 14 residues. V lost 4 bases to trimming and J lost 6 bases, with 15 bases between them. Germline V gene sequence: CDR1 MNHEY, CDR2 SMNVEV (reference sequence). The CDR3 sequence is CASSSQQGWNGYTF. CDR3 in DNA: TGTGCCAGCAGTTCCCAACAGGGTTGGAATGGCTACACCTTC.

The V and J genes are TRBV6-6 and TRBJ2-1, with TRBD2 as a possible D gene (5 bases). Per germline, CDR1 MNHNY and CDR2 SVGAGI (reference sequence). The CDR3 spans 12 residues. Trimming took 6 bases from V and 7 from J, leaving 10 bases between them. The CDR3, as DNA: TGTGCCAGCAGGGACTTGGGAAATGAGCAGTTCTTC. Translation: CASRDLGNEQFF.

The J gene is TRBJ1-1, the V gene TRBV18; TRBD1 agrees at 8 bases. V lost 6 bases to trimming and J lost 5 bases; unmatched junction nucleotides: 8. Germline lookup yields CDR1 KGHSH and CDR2 LQKENI. The length of the CDR3 is 14 residues. Here the CDR3 reads CASSPQGAETEAFF. CDR3 DNA: TGTGCCAGCTCGCCCCAGGGGGCTGAAACTGAAGCTTTCTTT. The full variable domain, with the rest looked up from reference TRBV18 and TRBJ1-1, is NAGVMQNPRHLVRRRGQEARLRCSPMKGHSHVYWYRQLPEEGLKFMVYLQKENIIDESGMPKERFSAEFPKEGPSILRIQQVVRGDSAAYFCASSPQGAETEAFFGQGTRLTVV.

This chain connects TRBV7-2 to TRBJ1-6; maybe TRBD1 (6 bases). Trimming removed 5 bases from V and 14 bases from J, with 19 bases in between. This CDR3 has 14 amino acids. The V gene's germline CDR1 is SGHTA and CDR2 FQGNSA. CDR3 sequence: CASSPIGGLVTLHF. The CDR3 DNA reads as TGTGCCAGCAGCCCCATCGGGGGGCTCGTGACCCTCCACTTT.

This chain uses TRBV2 with TRBJ1-2; TRBD1 matches 9 bases. Germline-derived CDR1 and CDR2 are SNHLY and FYNNEI. After removal of 3 bases from V and 3 bases from J, the junction contained 5 bases not matched to a gene. CDR3 length equals 15 residues. The CDR3: CASSDPDRGYYGYTF. The CDR3 DNA reads as TGTGCCAGCAGTGACCCGGACAGGGGTTACTATGGCTACACCTTC.

The chain uses TRBV6-1 and TRBJ1-5; 7 bases line up with TRBD1. In germline, CDR1 is MNHNS, CDR2 SASEGT. Germline trimming cut 2 bases from V and 4 bases from J; bases unmatched to any gene: 11. CDR3 length equals 17 residues. For the CDR3, the DNA is TGTGCCAGCAGTGAACAAGGGGGCAGGGTAGGAAATCAGCCCCAGCATTTT. It codes for CASSEQGGRVGNQPQHF.

This clone came up a few times. The chain recombines TRBV5-4 with TRBJ1-2, with TRBD1 matching over 12 bases. V shed 6 bases and J 2 bases; nucleotides not matched to a gene: 5. Germline CDR1 is SGHNT and CDR2 is YYREEE (reference sequence). The CDR3 runs to 15 residues. In DNA, the CDR3 is TGTGCCAGCACCGGGACAGGGGGCGCGAACTATGGCTACACCTTC. Residues: CASTGTGGANYGYTF.

The genes are TRBV19 and TRBJ1-2; no reliable D call. Trimming left V 4 bases short and J 0 bases short, with 12 bases between. This CDR3 is built from 15 residues. The germline gives CDR1 LNHDA, CDR2 SQIVND (reference sequence). The CDR3 is CASSTYGVANYGYTF. As DNA, the CDR3 is TGTGCCAGTAGTACTTACGGAGTAGCTAACTATGGCTACACCTTC.

The chain uses TRBV5-4 and TRBJ1-4, with TRBD1 matching 8 bases. The V gene's germline CDR1 is SGHNT and CDR2 YYREEE (reference sequence). This CDR3 region has 15 residues. V was clipped by 4 bases and J by 5 bases; unmatched bases: 7. DNA of the CDR3: TGTGCCAGCAGCGAGGGACAGGTGTGGAATGAAAAACTGTTTTTT. Its translation is CASSEGQVWNEKLFF.

This clone was found a few times. The chain is built from TRBV19 and TRBJ1-5; D is perhaps TRBD1 (5 bases). The CDR3 sequence is 13 residues long. Trimming pared 5 bases from V and 10 bases from J, leaving 15 bases between. Per the germline V gene, CDR1 is LNHDA and CDR2 is SQIVND (reference sequence). The CDR3 spells CASSSSGSGPQHF. Here the CDR3 DNA reads TGTGCCAGTAGTTCGTCAGGGTCCGGACCCCAGCATTTT.

This sequence joins TRBV6-4 and TRBJ1-4; the match to TRBD1 covers 8 bases. Trimming took 4 bases from V and 0 from J; bases not matched to a gene: 7. Germline V gives CDR1 MRHNA, CDR2 SNTAGT. The CDR3 runs 17 residues. CDR3 protein: CASSGRDRFATNEKLFF. The CDR3 coding sequence is TGTGCCAGCAGTGGTCGGGACAGGTTTGCAACTAATGAAAAACTGTTTTTT.

The chain recombines TRBV7-2 with TRBJ2-7; TRBD2 matches 8 bases. Germline V gene sequence: CDR1 SGHTA, CDR2 FQGNSA. CDR3 length equals 14 residues. Germline trimming cut 4 bases from V and 3 bases from J; bases unmatched to any gene: 5. Written as DNA, the CDR3 is TGTGCCAGCAGCTGGTATAGCGGGGTCTACGAGCAGTACTTC. It codes for CASSWYSGVYEQYF.

The J gene is TRBJ1-2, the V gene TRBV7-9; 8 nucleotides match TRBD1. In germline, CDR1 is SEHNR, CDR2 FQNEAQ (reference sequence). The CDR3 is made up of 16 amino acids. The V segment lost 3 bases and the J segment 0 bases; nucleotides outside the gene matches: 6. The CDR3 here is CASSFRGGQANYGYTF. The CDR3 DNA sequence: TGTGCCAGCAGCTTTCGAGGGGGACAGGCTAACTATGGCTACACCTTC. The full variable domain, its missing parts supplied by reference TRBV7-9 and TRBJ1-2, is DTGVSQNPRHKITKRGQNVTFRCDPISEHNRLYWYRQTLGQGPEFLTYFQNEAQLEKSRLLSDRFSAERPKGSFSTLEIQRTEQGDSAMYLCASSFRGGQANYGYTFGSGTRLTVV.

V is TRBV6-5 and J is TRBJ2-1, with D possibly matching TRBD2 (6 bases). The CDR3 consists of 13 residues. Germline CDR1 and CDR2: MNHEY and SVGAGI. V lost 6 bases to trimming and J lost 12 bases, with 18 bases between them. CDR3 amino acids: CASSPPGEGGQFF. Here the CDR3 DNA reads TGTGCCAGCAGCCCACCGGGGGAAGGTGGGCAGTTCTTC.

The chain is built from TRBV11-2 and TRBJ2-2; no firm D call. The ends were cut back, 3 bases at V and 5 bases at J, with 7 bases in the middle. CDR1 SGHAT and CDR2 FQNNGV come from the germline V gene. The CDR3 loop spans 13 amino acids. CDR3: CASSFYRTGELFF. The CDR3 DNA reads TGTGCCAGCAGCTTTTATCGGACCGGGGAGCTGTTTTTT.

The rearrangement links TRBV6-5 to TRBJ2-1, with 7 bases that match TRBD2. This CDR3 spans 14 amino acids. With V trimmed by 7 bases and J by 6 bases, 9 bases remained unmatched. Germline V gene sequence: CDR1 MNHEY, CDR2 SVGAGI. CDR3 residues: CASIRTRSVNEQFF. The CDR3 DNA sequence: TGTGCCAGCATACGGACTAGGTCTGTCAATGAGCAGTTCTTC.

V gene TRBV28 combines with J gene TRBJ1-1, with a possible D match to TRBD1 (5 bases). The CDR3 contains 14 residues. The germline V gene has CDR1 MDHEN and CDR2 SYDVKM. V gave up 7 bases and J gave up 2 bases, with 14 bases separating them. CDR3 loop: CASNYPGGNTEAFF. The CDR3, as DNA: TGTGCCAGCAATTACCCCGGGGGAAACACTGAAGCTTTCTTT.

The V gene is TRBV2, the J gene TRBJ1-5; 9 nucleotides align to TRBD1. The V segment lost 7 bases and the J segment 0 bases; nucleotides outside the gene matches: 4. Germline V gene data show CDR1 as SNHLY and CDR2 as FYNNEI. The CDR3 is 15 residues long. The CDR3 coding sequence is TGTGCCAGCATGGGACAGGGATATAGCAATCAGCCCCAGCATTTT. It encodes CASMGQGYSNQPQHF.

The chain uses TRBV19 and TRBJ1-5; 7 bases are shared with TRBD1. The CDR3 has 14 amino acids. The trim removed 10 bases at V and 5 bases at J, leaving 11 bases unmatched. Germline values: CDR1 LNHDA, CDR2 SQIVND (reference sequence). CDR3 region: CATHTWQGDQPQHF. The CDR3 nucleotides read TGTGCCACCCATACTTGGCAGGGGGATCAGCCCCAGCATTTT.

The V and J genes are TRBV7-3 and TRBJ1-1; 10 bases match TRBD1. The length of the CDR3 is 17 residues. The germline V gene has CDR1 SGHTA and CDR2 FQGTGA. Losses at the gene ends were 1 base for V and 4 bases for J; bases not matched to a gene: 9. The CDR3 sequence is CASSLNGPGQGSTEAFF. CDR3 DNA sequence: TGTGCCAGCAGCTTAAACGGACCGGGACAGGGGTCCACTGAAGCTTTCTTT.

The gene calls are TRBV3-1 (or the pseudogene TRBV3-2) and TRBJ2-1; 7 bases align to TRBD1. There are 13 residues in the CDR3. Germline V gives CDR1 LGHDT, CDR2 YNNKEL (reference sequence). The V segment lost 3 bases and the J segment 10 bases; nucleotides outside the gene matches: 6. CDR3 DNA: TGTGCCAGCAGCCACGACAGGGTCCTCGAGCAGTTCTTC. It yields the protein CASSHDRVLEQFF.

The V gene is TRBV6-6, the J gene TRBJ2-7; TRBD1 matches at 8 bases. With V trimmed by 3 bases and J by 5 bases, 6 bases remained unmatched. The V gene's germline CDR1 is MNHNY and CDR2 SVGAGI (reference sequence). The CDR3 length is 14 residues. For the CDR3, the DNA is TGTGCCAGCAGTTATCGGGACAGGTGGAACGAGCAGTACTTC. This sequence encodes CASSYRDRWNEQYF.

This chain connects TRBV6-5 to TRBJ2-5, with 7 nucleotides matching TRBD1. V gave up 5 bases and J gave up 5 bases; unmatched junction bases: 5. CDR3 size: 13 residues. Germline V gene lookup returns CDR1 MNHEY and CDR2 SVGAGI. The CDR3 bases are TGTGCCAGCAGTCGGAACAGGGGTGAGACCCAGTACTTC. It yields the protein CASSRNRGETQYF.

The chain joins TRBV9 to TRBJ1-2; 11 bases match TRBD1. This CDR3 spans 15 amino acids. J gave up 14 bases and V 3 bases, and 15 bases lay outside the gene matches. The germline CDR1 and CDR2 sequences are SGDLS and YYNGEE. The CDR3 coding sequence is TGTGCCAGCAGCGCCAACCGGGACAGGGGGGATGCGGGGACCTTC. Protein: CASSANRDRGDAGTF.